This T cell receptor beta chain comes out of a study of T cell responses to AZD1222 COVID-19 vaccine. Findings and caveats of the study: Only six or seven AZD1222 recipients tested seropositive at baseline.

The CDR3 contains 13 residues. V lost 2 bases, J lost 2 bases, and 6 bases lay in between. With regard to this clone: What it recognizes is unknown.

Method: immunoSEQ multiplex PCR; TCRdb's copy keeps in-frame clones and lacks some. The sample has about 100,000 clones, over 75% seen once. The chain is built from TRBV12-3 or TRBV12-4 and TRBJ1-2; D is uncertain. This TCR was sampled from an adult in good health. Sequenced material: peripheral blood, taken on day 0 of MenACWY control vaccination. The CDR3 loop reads CASSLMGNYGYTF. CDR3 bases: TGTGCCAGCAGTTTAATGGGGAACTATGGCTACACCTTC.